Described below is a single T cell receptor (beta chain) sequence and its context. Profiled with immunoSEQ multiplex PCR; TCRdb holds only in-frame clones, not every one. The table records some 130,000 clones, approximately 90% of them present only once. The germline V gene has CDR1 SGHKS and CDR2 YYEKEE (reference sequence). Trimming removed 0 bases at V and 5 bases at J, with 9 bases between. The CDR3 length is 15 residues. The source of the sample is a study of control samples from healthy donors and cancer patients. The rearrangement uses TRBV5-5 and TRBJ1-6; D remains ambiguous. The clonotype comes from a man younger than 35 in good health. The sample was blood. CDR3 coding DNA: TGTGCCAGCAGCTTGGTTGACTCTCATAATTCACCCCTCCACTTT. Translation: CASSLVDSHNSPLHF.